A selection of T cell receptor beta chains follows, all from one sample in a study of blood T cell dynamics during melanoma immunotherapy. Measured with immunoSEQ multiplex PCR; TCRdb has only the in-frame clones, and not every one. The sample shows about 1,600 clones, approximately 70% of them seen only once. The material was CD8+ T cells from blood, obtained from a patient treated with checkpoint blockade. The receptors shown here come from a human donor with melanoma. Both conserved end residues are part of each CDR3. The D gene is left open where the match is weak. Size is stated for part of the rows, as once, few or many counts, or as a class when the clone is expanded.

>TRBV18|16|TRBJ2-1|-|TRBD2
CASSPPTSGRLNEQFF
TGTGCCAGCTCACCACCGACTAGCGGGAGGTTGAATGAGCAGTTCTTC
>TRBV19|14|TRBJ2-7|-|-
CASSDAWGGHGQYF
TGTGCCAGTAGCGATGCCTGGGGAGGACACGGGCAGTACTTC
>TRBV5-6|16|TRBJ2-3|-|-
CASSLGTWGATDTQYF
TGTGCCAGCAGCTTGGGGACCTGGGGAGCCACAGATACGCAGTATTTT
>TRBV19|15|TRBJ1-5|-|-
CASSVGLNSNQPQHF
TGTGCCAGTAGTGTAGGACTTAATAGCAATCAGCCCCAGCATTTT
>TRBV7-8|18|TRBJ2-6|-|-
CASSSGPDTSSGANVLTF
TGTGCCAGCAGCTCTGGCCCGGACACAAGCTCTGGGGCCAACGTCCTGACTTTC
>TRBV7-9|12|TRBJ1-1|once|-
CASSLGYTEAFF
TGTGCCAGCAGCTTAGGTTACACTGAAGCTTTCTTT
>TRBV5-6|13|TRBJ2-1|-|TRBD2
CASSPLADNEQFF
TGTGCCAGCAGCCCTCTAGCGGACAATGAGCAGTTCTTC
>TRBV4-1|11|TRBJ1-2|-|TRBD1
CASSQGTGYTF
TGCGCCAGCAGCCAGGGGACAGGGTACACCTTC
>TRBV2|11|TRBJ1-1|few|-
CASSESGEAFF
TGTGCCAGCAGTGAGTCCGGTGAAGCTTTCTTT
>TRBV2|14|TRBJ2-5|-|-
CASSEPRRGETQYF
TGTGCCAGCAGTGAACCCCGAAGGGGGGAGACCCAGTACTTC
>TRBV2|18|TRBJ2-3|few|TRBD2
CASSDFDSGTSSTDTQYF
TGTGCCAGCAGTGACTTCGACTCGGGGACTAGCAGCACAGATACGCAGTATTTT
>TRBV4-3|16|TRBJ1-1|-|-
CASSQDRGTINTEAFF
TGCGCCAGCAGCCAAGATAGAGGGACAATCAACACTGAAGCTTTCTTT